This TCR beta chain was obtained from a study of shared clonotypes between healthy human individuals. As to this clone: Its specificity is not known.

Clones were sequenced by immunoSEQ multiplex PCR, and TCRdb holds only the in-frame ones, with some missing. The sample contains about 700,000 clones, around 92% of which appear only once. Study observations and caveats: Unshared clonotypes carried lower generation probabilities than those common to all four donors.

Naive CD8 populations comprised CD45RO-negative cells positively selected for CCR7, excluding terminally differentiated effector memory CD45RA+ cells. CDR1 and CDR2 (germline): MNHEY, SMNVEV (reference sequence). CDR3 length: 14 amino acids. Trimming took 2 bases from V and 4 from J, leaving 12 bases between them. This rearrangement joins TRBV27 to TRBJ2-7; D not certain. This clonotype was sampled from a man aged 25-45 years in good health. The sequenced sample was naive CD8+ T cells sorted from blood. Written as DNA, the CDR3 is TGTGCCAGCAGTTTAAGAGGCCCCGGATACGAGCAGTACTTC. Translating it yields CASSLRGPGYEQYF.